The 18 T cell receptor beta chains reported below all come from one sample, sequenced in a study of tumor-infiltrating lymphocytes in primary liver carcinoma. The researchers obtained blood RNA from unsorted whole blood and also extracted germline DNA. The input was around 0.5 ug total RNA; TCR beta cDNA was made from it with a constant-region primer. What produced the TCR beta libraries was three nested multiplex PCR rounds using slightly modified ARM-PCR. TRBV1-TRBV30 forward primers paired with a C-beta reverse primer drove the first two PCR rounds, about 9 cycles each. Using its own MiXCR run on the multiplex PCR reads, TCRdb lists one record per CDR3 protein. The table records hundreds of thousands of distinct CDR3 sequences, more than 55% of them present only once. Sequencing input: peripheral blood. These receptors all come from a middle-aged man with primary liver carcinoma and hepatitis B virus infection.

The count of this clonotype is one. The junction shows a germline mismatch at one end, possibly a read error. The rearrangement joins TRBV5-5 to TRBJ2-1, with a tentative D call TRBD2 (6 bases). The CDR3 has 16 amino acids. Germline V CDR1 and CDR2: SGHKS, YYEKEE (reference sequence). The CDR3 DNA sequence: TGTGCCCGCAGCAACTATAGCGGAAGACTCTACAATGAGCAGTTCTTC. It is translated as CARSNYSGRLYNEQFF.

In nucleotides, the CDR3 is TGTGCCAGCAGGGGGGCACCTCCCGGGACAGGGGCCAGCCCCTCTGGAAACACCATATATTTT. Protein sequence: CASRGAPPGTGASPSGNTIYF. The J gene is TRBJ1-3, the V gene TRBV6-6; 10 bases agree with TRBD1. Trimming at V came to 6 bases and at J to 0 bases, leaving 20 bases not matched to a gene. The CDR3 contains 21 residues. Germline CDR1 is MNHNY and CDR2 is SVGAGI (reference sequence).

J is TRBJ2-1 and V is TRBV6-6, with unresolved D. The germline CDR1 and CDR2 sequences are MNHNY and SVGAGI (reference sequence). V lost 10 bases and J 14 bases, leaving 21 bases between the germline ends. The CDR3 extends over 12 amino acids. As DNA, the CDR3 is TGTGCCACCAGACTCGATCAACCTTGGGAGTTCTTC. Its protein is CATRLDQPWEFF.

About this clonotype itself: Without the conserved terminal phenylalanine or tryptophan, this CDR3 likely stems from a read error. The chain uses TRBV11-1 and TRBJ2-7, with TRBD2 matching 9 bases. The CDR3 has 15 amino acids. With 5 bases clipped from V and 3 bases from J, the junction kept 8 bases outside the gene matches. CDR1 SGHAT and CDR2 FQDESV come from the germline V gene (reference sequence). The CDR3 sequence is CASSPAGGPHYEQYY. The CDR3 nucleotides read TGTGCCAGCAGCCCCGCGGGAGGGCCTCACTACGAGCAGTACTAC.

The table lists this clonotype with a few counts. CDR3 residues: CASSYSISETSYEQYF. The CDR3 DNA reads TGTGCCAGCAGTTACTCGATATCCGAGACTAGCTACGAGCAGTACTTC. The gene calls are TRBV6-2 or TRBV6-3 and TRBJ2-7; maybe TRBD2 (6 bases). CDR3 length equals 16 residues. V shed 0 bases and J shed 3 bases, with 15 bases lying between them. CDR1 and CDR2 from the germline V gene are MNHEY and SVGEGT.

For this clonotype: This may be a read error, as it is one base from a much larger clone. This chain connects TRBV6-2 or TRBV6-3 to TRBJ2-4; tentative D call: TRBD2 (5 bases). The CDR3 spans 14 residues. Germline V lookup: CDR1 MNHEY, CDR2 SVGEGT. The CDR3 DNA follows: TGTGCCAGCAGTCCCGGGGTAGCCAAAAACTTTCAGTACTTC. Its protein product is CASSPGVAKNFQYF.

As concerns this clonotype: Relative to the germline gene, one junction end is altered; a read error may explain this. The J gene is TRBJ2-5, the V gene TRBV10-2; D is possibly TRBD1 (6 bases). CDR1 WSHSY and CDR2 SAAADI come from the germline V gene. The CDR3 runs to 13 residues. For the CDR3, the DNA is TGCGGCAGCACCGGACAGCTTGGCATGACCCAGTACTTC. It encodes CGSTGQLGMTQYF.

The J gene is TRBJ2-7, the V gene TRBV4-1; TRBD2 agrees at 9 bases. Germline CDR1 is MGHRA and CDR2 is YSYEKL. V lost 3 bases, J lost 7 bases, and 31 bases stayed unmatched. This CDR3 is 22 amino acids long. The CDR3 spells CASSHDPSPGQLLAGGPSEQYF. Written as DNA, the CDR3 is TGCGCCAGCAGCCACGACCCCTCGCCGGGACAGTTGTTGGCGGGAGGGCCAAGTGAGCAGTACTTC.

This clonotype was counted only a few times. The gene calls are TRBV5-6 and TRBJ1-5, with D possibly being TRBD1 (5 bases). The CDR3 spans 14 residues. Trimming removed 0 bases from V and 4 bases from J, with 8 bases in between. From germline, CDR1 is SGHDT and CDR2 YYEEEE. The CDR3 protein is CASSLAGHNQPQHF. CDR3 sequence (DNA): TGTGCCAGCAGCTTGGCCGGACATAATCAGCCCCAGCATTTT.

A remark on this clonotype: A clone one base away is much larger, so this may be a read error. The gene calls are TRBV11-2 and TRBJ1-1; possible D gene TRBD1, 5 bases. The length of the CDR3 is 13 residues. Germline V gene data show CDR1 as SGHAT and CDR2 as FQNNGV. DNA of the CDR3: TGTGTCAGCAGTCGGACACCGAACACTGAAGCTTTCTTT. It encodes CVSSRTPNTEAFF.

This clonotype was seen a few times. The gene calls are TRBV6-1 and TRBJ1-3, with D hard to call. The germline V and J ends were trimmed by 7 bases and 0 bases, with 7 bases remaining between them. The CDR3 loop spans 13 amino acids. The germline CDR1 and CDR2 sequences are MNHNS and SASEGT. The CDR3 nucleotides are TGTGCCAGCACCCCGCTCTCTGGAAACACCATATATTTT. Encoded protein: CASTPLSGNTIYF.

About this clonotype itself: It may be a read error: a sequence one base away is much more abundant. The CDR3 ends on some other residue instead of the conserved phenylalanine or tryptophan, so this is likely a read error. The J gene is TRBJ2-1, the V gene TRBV12-3 or TRBV12-4; D is unclear. Trimming pared 2 bases from V and 7 bases from J, leaving 6 bases between. The CDR3 loop spans 12 amino acids. The DNA for the CDR3 is TGTGCCAGCAGTTTAATCCGGAATGAGCAGTTCCTC. It is translated as CASSLIRNEQFL.

V and J are TRBV13 and TRBJ2-3, with D possibly TRBD2 on 6 matching bases. The ends were cut back, 1 base at V and 5 bases at J, with 16 bases in the middle. The CDR3 contains 16 residues. Germline loops: CDR1 PRHDT, CDR2 FYEKMQ (reference sequence). CDR3 coding DNA: TGTGCCAGCAGCTTAGAGTCTAGCGAGTGGGGAGATACGCAGTATTTT. Its translation: CASSLESSEWGDTQYF.

Turning to this clonotype: The final CDR3 position lacks the conserved phenylalanine or tryptophan, pointing to a likely read error. The chain has TRBV12-3 or TRBV12-4 and TRBJ2-1; 7 bases align to TRBD2. J gave up 7 bases and V 4 bases, and 10 bases lay outside the gene matches. This CDR3 region has 15 residues. CDR3 sequence reads: CASSSAGVAGNEQFL. Here the CDR3 DNA reads TGTGCCAGCAGTTCCGCGGGAGTAGCTGGAAATGAGCAGTTCTTA.

This clonotype was seen more than once but under ten times. The V and J genes are TRBV4-1 and TRBJ1-3, with 7 bases identical to TRBD1. Trimming took 0 bases from V and 4 from J; bases not matched to a gene: 9. The CDR3 is 17 residues long. The germline V gene encodes CDR1 MGHRA and CDR2 YSYEKL. The CDR3 nucleotides are TGCGCCAGCAGCCAAGATTGGGCCACAGGGGTGGGAAACACCATATATTTT. This translates into CASSQDWATGVGNTIYF.

In regard to this clonotype: The conserved phenylalanine or tryptophan normally closing the CDR3 is absent here, so this likely arose from a read error. The J gene is TRBJ1-4, the V gene TRBV4-3; unclear D gene. The CDR3 is made up of 15 amino acids. Germline loops: CDR1 LGHNA, CDR2 YSLEER. CDR3 in DNA: TGCGCCAGCAGCCAAGATCGGCGGAAAAATGAAGAACTGTTTTTG. Protein sequence: CASSQDRRKNEELFL.

In regard to this clonotype: One end of the junction does not line up with germline, which may come from a read error. The chain joins TRBV12-3 or TRBV12-4 to TRBJ2-3; D is possibly TRBD1 or TRBD2 (5 bases each). CDR3 length equals 15 residues. CDR3 sequence (DNA): TGTGTCAGCAGTTCTGCGAGCGGACACACAGATACGCAGTATTTT. It codes for CVSSSASGHTDTQYF.

This clonotype was seen many times. The rearrangement links TRBV4-3 to TRBJ2-3, with a possible D match to TRBD1 (6 bases). Trimming removed 0 bases from V and 5 bases from J, with 18 bases in between. The CDR3 is 17 residues long. CDR1 LGHNA and CDR2 YSLEER come from the germline V gene. The chain's CDR3 is CASSQDYFGTRVDTQYF. CDR3 nucleotides: TGCGCCAGCAGCCAAGATTATTTCGGGACACGCGTAGATACGCAGTATTTT.